This passage covers 31 T cell receptor beta chains from one sample sequenced in a study of T cell changes during pregnancy in multiple sclerosis. Assay: immunoSEQ multiplex PCR; the TCRdb copy retains only in-frame clones and omits some. The sample has roughly 60,000 clones; about nine tenths are singletons. Material: peripheral blood, obtained in the second trimester of pregnancy. The source of these receptors is a female donor in good health, enrolled as a control in a pregnancy study.

The chain combines TRBV5-1 with TRBJ1-3, with D tentatively TRBD1 (5 bases). The CDR3 runs 16 residues. Trimming cost V 3 bases and J 2 bases, with 15 bases left between them. Germline CDR1 and CDR2: SGHRS and YFSETQ. In DNA form, the CDR3 reads TGCGCCAGCAGCTCGGGCGGGGGAGGTGCTGGAAACACCATATATTTT. It is translated as CASSSGGGGAGNTIYF.

The chain uses TRBV19 and TRBJ1-5, with D possibly matching TRBD1 (5 bases). Germline V gene data show CDR1 as LNHDA and CDR2 as SQIVND (reference sequence). The CDR3 covers 15 residues. V was cut by 9 bases and J by 7 bases, with 22 bases left in between. The CDR3 loop reads CASTDRAGLWQPQHF. The CDR3 nucleotides are TGTGCCAGCACCGATCGGGCAGGGCTATGGCAGCCCCAGCATTTT.

V is TRBV10-3 and J is TRBJ1-2, with 8 nucleotides matching TRBD1. Germline V gives CDR1 ENHRY, CDR2 SYGVKD. The CDR3 runs to 15 residues. V shed 4 bases, J shed 0 bases, and the junction held 4 bases outside the gene matches. CDR3 residues: CAISVDRATNYGYTF. CDR3 nucleotides: TGTGCCATCAGTGTGGACAGGGCAACTAACTATGGCTACACCTTC.

The chain uses TRBV7-9 and TRBJ1-5, with 7 bases fitting TRBD1. Per the germline V gene, CDR1 is SEHNR and CDR2 is FQNEAQ (reference sequence). The junction had 5 bases not matched to a gene; V was cut back by 5 bases and J by 1 base. The CDR3 covers 15 residues. The CDR3 coding sequence is TGTGCCAGCAGCGCTCCGGGACAGAGCAATCAGCCCCAGCATTTT. Translated, it gives CASSAPGQSNQPQHF.

J is TRBJ1-4 and V is TRBV27, with unresolved D. With 3 bases removed from V and 4 bases from J, the gap between germline ends came to 9 bases. The CDR3 loop spans 14 amino acids. CDR1 and CDR2 from the germline V gene are MNHEY and SMNVEV (reference sequence). CDR3 sequence: CASSFQGGNEKLFF. The CDR3 DNA reads as TGTGCCAGCAGTTTTCAAGGAGGTAATGAAAAACTGTTTTTT.

The sample holds one count of this clone. CDR3 in DNA: TGTGCCAGCAGCCCTTGGGGAGCGGGAGCCGCATACGAGCAGTACTTC. Amino acids: CASSPWGAGAAYEQYF. The gene calls are TRBV28 and TRBJ2-7, with 8 positions matching TRBD2. CDR1 is MDHEN, CDR2 SYDVKM, per germline. CDR3 size: 16 residues. Trimming took 6 bases from V and 4 from J; bases not matched to a gene: 14.

This chain uses TRBV6-6 with TRBJ1-1, with a possible D match to TRBD1 (6 bases). Trimming cost V 5 bases and J 8 bases, with 18 bases left between them. The V gene's germline CDR1 is MNHNY and CDR2 SVGAGI (reference sequence). The CDR3 is 14 amino acids. This CDR3 reads CASSPGQTSEEAFF. CDR3 sequence (DNA): TGTGCCAGCAGTCCGGGACAAACATCTGAAGAAGCTTTCTTT.

The chain recombines TRBV7-6 with TRBJ2-7; 8 bases are a match to TRBD1. J gave up 6 bases and V 1 base, and 8 bases lay outside the gene matches. The CDR3 totals 15 residues. Germline CDR1 and CDR2: SGHVS and FNYEAQ. For the CDR3, the DNA is TGTGCCAGCAGCTTAGGCGGACAGGGAACGGGCGAGCAGTACTTC. Translating it yields CASSLGGQGTGEQYF.

This chain links TRBV7-9 with TRBJ1-5; a weak D match, TRBD1 (6 bases). Germline V gene sequence: CDR1 SEHNR, CDR2 FQNEAQ (reference sequence). Trimming cost V 6 bases and J 8 bases, with 17 bases left between them. There are 14 residues in the CDR3. The CDR3 region has the DNA TGTGCCAGCAGTAACAGGGACACGCAGGAGCCCCAGCATTTT. Its protein product is CASSNRDTQEPQHF.

The chain couples TRBV9 to TRBJ1-1; D not resolved. Germline V gene lookup returns CDR1 SGDLS and CDR2 YYNGEE. The CDR3 length is 14 residues. Trimming cost V 7 bases and J 6 bases, with 19 bases left between them. CDR3 bases: TGTGCCAGCGGGAGTGCCGGGAGGTACGCTGAAGCTTTCTTT. The encoded protein is CASGSAGRYAEAFF.

This chain links TRBV21-1 with TRBJ2-2; no check of the table's D call, TRBD1, against the DNA was made. TRBV21-1 is an annotated pseudogene. CDR3 length equals 17 residues. The CDR3 coding sequence is TGTGCCAGCAGCAAAGAGCACACAGGGAGTTGCGTCGGGGAGCTGTTTTTT. It codes for CASSKEHTGSCVGELFF.

V and J are TRBV9 and TRBJ2-7, with TRBD1 matching over 9 bases. V trimming: 6 bases; J trimming: 3 bases; junction bases outside the gene matches: 16. This CDR3 is built from 17 residues. Germline CDR1 is SGDLS and CDR2 is YYNGEE. The CDR3 region has the DNA TGTGCCAGCAATGTGGGGGGGGGACAGGGAACCAGCTACGAGCAGTACTTC. It codes for CASNVGGGQGTSYEQYF.

The CDR3 nucleotides are TGCGCCAGCAGCCCCGGGACAGTGAACACTGAAGCTTTCTTT. Amino acids: CASSPGTVNTEAFF. The J gene is TRBJ1-1, the V gene TRBV5-1; 7 bases fit TRBD1. Germline lookup yields CDR1 SGHRS and CDR2 YFSETQ. Germline trimming cut 4 bases from V and 0 bases from J; bases unmatched to any gene: 3. The CDR3 runs to 14 residues.

V and J are TRBV5-4 and TRBJ2-1; D is possibly TRBD2 (7 bases). The CDR3 is made up of 15 amino acids. The V end lost 1 base, the J end lost 4 bases, and 12 bases lay between the germline ends. In germline, CDR1 is SGHNT, CDR2 YYREEE (reference sequence). DNA for the CDR3: TGTGCCAGCAGCTTGAGGGGGGGGGCTTACAATGAGCAGTTCTTC. This gives the protein CASSLRGGAYNEQFF. The full variable domain, its missing parts supplied by reference TRBV5-4 and TRBJ2-1, is ETGVTQSPTHLIKTRGQQVTLRCSSQSGHNTVSWYQQALGQGPQFIFQYYREEENGRGNFPPRFSGLQFPNYSSELNVNALELDDSALYLCASSLRGGAYNEQFFGPGTRLTVL.

The rearrangement links TRBV27 to TRBJ2-7; 11 bases map to TRBD2. The CDR3 runs 19 residues. Looked up from germline, CDR1 is MNHEY and CDR2 is SMNVEV (reference sequence). The V segment lost 3 bases and the J segment 3 bases; nucleotides outside the gene matches: 16. Here the CDR3 DNA reads TGTGCCAGCAGTTTCAGGTCGGGGCTAGCGGGGGGAAGTTACTACGAGCAGTACTTC. Amino acids: CASSFRSGLAGGSYYEQYF.

The gene calls are TRBV2 and TRBJ1-5, with TRBD1 matching over 7 bases. With 9 bases clipped from V and 4 bases from J, the junction kept 6 bases outside the gene matches. The CDR3 covers 13 residues. Germline CDR1 SNHLY, CDR2 FYNNEI. The CDR3 DNA reads TGTGCCAGTTCGGGACAGAGTAATCAGCCCCAGCATTTT. Protein product: CASSGQSNQPQHF.

This chain links TRBV7-8 with TRBJ2-5; a possible D gene is TRBD1 (6 bases). The germline V gene has CDR1 SGHVS and CDR2 FQNEAQ. CDR3 length equals 14 residues. V was cut by 7 bases and J by 0 bases, with 12 bases left in between. DNA for the CDR3: TGTGCCAGCACCCTAGGACAGTACCAAGAGACCCAGTACTTC. It yields the protein CASTLGQYQETQYF.

The gene calls are TRBV9 and TRBJ2-1; TRBD2 is a possible D gene (6 bases). Per germline, CDR1 SGDLS and CDR2 YYNGEE. Between the trimmed V and J ends, which lost 1 base and 0 bases, there was a span of 11 bases. The CDR3 consists of 16 residues. The CDR3 DNA sequence: TGTGCCAGCAGCGTAAGAATCGGGAGCTCCTACAATGAGCAGTTCTTC. Protein: CASSVRIGSSYNEQFF.

The chain carries TRBV12-5 and TRBJ2-7, with D perhaps TRBD1 (5 bases). V was shortened by 3 bases and J by 7 bases, with 19 bases between the two germline ends. The CDR3 extends over 15 amino acids. Germline V gene data show CDR1 as LGHNT and CDR2 as FRNRAP. CDR3 in DNA: TGTGCTAGTGGTTTCCTGGCAACCAACAAGGGGGAGCAGTACTTC. Translated, it gives CASGFLATNKGEQYF.

The rearrangement joins TRBV7-8 to TRBJ1-2, with 7 bases matching TRBD1. Trimming at V came to 2 bases and at J to 4 bases, leaving 7 bases not matched to a gene. Germline CDR1 and CDR2: SGHVS and FQNEAQ. CDR3 length: 15 amino acids. CDR3 in amino acids: CASSLIRGWVYGYTF. The DNA for the CDR3 is TGTGCCAGCAGCTTAATCAGGGGGTGGGTCTATGGCTACACCTTC. Variable domain in full (rest from reference TRBV7-8 and TRBJ1-2): GAGVSQSPRYKVAKRGQDVALRCDPISGHVSLFWYQQALGQGPEFLTYFQNEAQLDKSGLPSDRFFAERPEGSVSTLKIQRTQQEDSAVYLCASSLIRGWVYGYTFGSGTRLTVV.

The V gene is TRBV7-2, the J gene TRBJ2-1; a possible D gene is TRBD2 (7 bases). V shed 7 bases and J shed 8 bases, with 18 bases lying between them. Germline CDR1 SGHTA, CDR2 FQGNSA. The CDR3 has 14 residues. DNA of the CDR3: TGTGCCAGCAACCCGGGACTACAGGGCTATGAGCAGTTCTTC. Translated, it gives CASNPGLQGYEQFF.

The rearrangement links TRBV27 to TRBJ1-2; D is unclear. This CDR3 spans 13 amino acids. Germline CDR1 MNHEY, CDR2 SMNVEV (reference sequence). V was trimmed by 6 bases and J by 1 base, leaving 9 bases between them. The CDR3 coding sequence is TGTGCCAGCAGAGGCGGCAATAACTATGGCTACACCTTC. Protein: CASRGGNNYGYTF.

This chain links TRBV28 with TRBJ2-6; D is possibly TRBD1 (5 bases). CDR3 length: 13 residues. V lost 10 bases and J lost 4, with 11 bases in between. Germline lookup yields CDR1 MDHEN and CDR2 SYDVKM. CDR3: CATWTPGANVLTF. DNA for the CDR3: TGTGCCACGTGGACACCGGGGGCCAACGTCCTGACTTTC.

This chain connects TRBV15 to TRBJ1-5; TRBD1 matches at 8 bases. The CDR3 sequence is 18 residues long. V trimming: 4 bases; J trimming: 1 base; junction bases outside the gene matches: 12. From germline, CDR1 is LNHNV and CDR2 YYDKDF (reference sequence). The CDR3 region has the DNA TGTGCCACCAGCAAGGGGCAGGGGGCGGGTGAAAGCAATCAGCCCCAGCATTTT. Its protein is CATSKGQGAGESNQPQHF.

The gene calls are TRBV9 and TRBJ2-5, with D possibly TRBD2 on 7 matching bases. Germline V gives CDR1 SGDLS, CDR2 YYNGEE. The CDR3 is 16 residues long. V lost 0 bases to trimming and J lost 5 bases, with 17 bases between them. In nucleotides, the CDR3 is TGTGCCAGCAGCGTAGGGGGGGGGCCCCCTCTCGAGACCCAGTACTTC. It encodes CASSVGGGPPLETQYF.

V usage is TRBV19 and J usage is TRBJ1-2; D gene ambiguous. Germline lookup yields CDR1 LNHDA and CDR2 SQIVND (reference sequence). The CDR3 sequence is 12 residues long. Deletions cut 2 bases from V and 8 bases from J, with 9 bases between. This chain's CDR3 is CASSISLGGYTF. The DNA of the CDR3 is TGTGCCAGTAGTATATCCCTAGGAGGCTACACCTTC.

This rearrangement joins TRBV10-3 to TRBJ2-1, with TRBD2 identical over 11 bases. Germline V gene lookup returns CDR1 ENHRY and CDR2 SYGVKD. V was pared by 8 bases and J by 4 bases, with 10 bases of the junction left unmatched. This CDR3 contains 16 residues. Here the CDR3 DNA reads TGTGCCATCTCCCCTTCCGGGACTAGCGGATACAATGAGCAGTTCTTC. Protein product: CAISPSGTSGYNEQFF.

This chain joins TRBV5-1 and TRBJ2-1; D is perhaps TRBD2 (5 bases). CDR3 length: 14 residues. Trimming pared 0 bases from V and 5 bases from J, leaving 9 bases between. CDR1 and CDR2 from the germline V gene are SGHRS and YFSETQ. CDR3 nucleotides: TGCGCCAGCAGCTTGGGGACTGTTAACAATGAGCAGTTCTTC. Translating gives CASSLGTVNNEQFF.

The rearrangement uses TRBV4-1 and TRBJ1-1; 8 nucleotides match TRBD1. The CDR3 runs 16 residues. V gave up 2 bases and J gave up 10 bases; unmatched junction bases: 15. Germline V gives CDR1 MGHRA, CDR2 YSYEKL. CDR3 DNA: TGCGCCAGCAGCCAACAATCCGGGACAGGCCGCCTTCCAGCTTTCTTT. Protein: CASSQQSGTGRLPAFF.

The rearrangement uses TRBV13 and TRBJ1-1; possible D gene TRBD1, 6 bases. CDR3 length equals 15 residues. V was trimmed by 0 bases and J by 1 base, leaving 9 bases between them. CDR1 is PRHDT, CDR2 FYEKMQ, per germline (reference sequence). The CDR3: CASSLGEGENTEAFF. The DNA of the CDR3 is TGTGCCAGCAGCTTAGGTGAGGGGGAGAACACTGAAGCTTTCTTT. The full variable domain, with the rest looked up from reference TRBV13 and TRBJ1-1, is AAGVIQSPRHLIKEKRETATLKCYPIPRHDTVYWYQQGPGQDPQFLISFYEKMQSDKGSIPDRFSAQQFSDYHSELNMSSLELGDSALYFCASSLGEGENTEAFFGQGTRLTVV.

The chain has TRBV30 and TRBJ2-3; 8 bases fit TRBD2. Losses at the gene ends were 5 bases for V and 4 bases for J; bases not matched to a gene: 8. This CDR3 contains 14 residues. CDR1 GTSNPN and CDR2 SVGIG come from the germline V gene (reference sequence). This chain's CDR3 is CAWARGGGSDTQYF. CDR3 coding DNA: TGTGCCTGGGCCCGGGGCGGGGGGTCAGATACGCAGTATTTT.